The entry that follows covers one T cell receptor (beta chain) sequence. Sequence at one end of the junction differs from germline and may be a read error. These data originate in a study of cytomegalovirus exposure and HLA in healthy donors. 13 Jbeta primers and 60 Vbeta primers were used for the PCR. TCRdb's table, derived via immunoSEQ multiplex PCR, lists solely in-frame clones and lacks some. The sample has around 170,000 clones, 79% seen once; the top ten hold 0.69%. CDR1 and CDR2 from the germline V gene are GTSNPN and SVGIG (reference sequence). The CDR3 runs 10 residues. Sequencing was carried out using PBMCs. This receptor was obtained from a woman aged 40 to 55 in good health and CMV-seronegative. V and J are TRBV30 and TRBJ1-2; 7 bases are shared with TRBD1. The CDR3: CAWSPPGQTF. In nucleotides, the CDR3 is TGTGCCTGGAGTCCCCCGGGACAGACTTTC.